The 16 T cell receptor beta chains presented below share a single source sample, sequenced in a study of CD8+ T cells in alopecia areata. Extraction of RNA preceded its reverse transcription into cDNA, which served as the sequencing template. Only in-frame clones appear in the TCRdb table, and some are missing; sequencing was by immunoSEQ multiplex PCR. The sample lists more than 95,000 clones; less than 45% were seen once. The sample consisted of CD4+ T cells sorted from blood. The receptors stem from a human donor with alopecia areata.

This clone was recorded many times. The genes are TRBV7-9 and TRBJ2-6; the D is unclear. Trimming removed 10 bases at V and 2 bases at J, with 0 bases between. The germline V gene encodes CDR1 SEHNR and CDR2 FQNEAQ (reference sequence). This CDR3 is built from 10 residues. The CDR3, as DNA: TGTGCCACTGGGGCCAACGTCCTGACTTTC. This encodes CATGANVLTF.

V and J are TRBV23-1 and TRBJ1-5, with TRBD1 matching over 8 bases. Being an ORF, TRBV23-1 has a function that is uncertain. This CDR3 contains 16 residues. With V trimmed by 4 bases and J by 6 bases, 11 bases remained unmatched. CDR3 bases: TGCGCCAGCAGTCCGGGACAGGTACTTTGTCCTCAGCCCCAGCATTTT. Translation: CASSPGQVLCPQPQHF.

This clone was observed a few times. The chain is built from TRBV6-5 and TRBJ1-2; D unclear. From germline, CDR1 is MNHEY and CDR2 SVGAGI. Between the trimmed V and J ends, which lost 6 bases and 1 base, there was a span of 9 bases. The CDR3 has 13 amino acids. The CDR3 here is CASRQTDNYGYTF. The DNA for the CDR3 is TGTGCCAGCAGGCAGACTGATAACTATGGCTACACCTTC.

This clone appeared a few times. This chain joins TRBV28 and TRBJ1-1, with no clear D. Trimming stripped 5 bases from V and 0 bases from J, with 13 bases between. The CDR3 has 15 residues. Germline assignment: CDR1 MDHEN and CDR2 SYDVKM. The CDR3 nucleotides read TGTGCCAGCAGTACTGCGAGTAACATGAACACTGAAGCTTTCTTT. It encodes CASSTASNMNTEAFF.

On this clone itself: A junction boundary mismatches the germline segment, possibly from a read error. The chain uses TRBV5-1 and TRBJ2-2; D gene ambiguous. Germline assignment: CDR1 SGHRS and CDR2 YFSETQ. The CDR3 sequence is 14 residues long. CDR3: CASSLETGTGELFF. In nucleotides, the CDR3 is TGCGCCAGCAGTTTGGAGACGGGCACCGGGGAGCTGTTTTTT. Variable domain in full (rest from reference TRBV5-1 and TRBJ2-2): KAGVTQTPRYLIKTRGQQVTLSCSPISGHRSVSWYQQTPGQGLQFLFEYFSETQRNKGNFPGRFSGRQFSNSRSEMNVSTLELGDSALYLCASSLETGTGELFFGEGSRLTVL.

CDR3 nucleotide sequence: TGTGCCAGCTCACCACCTCCGGGGGAGCAGTTCTTC. Translated: CASSPPPGEQFF. The chain carries TRBV18 and TRBJ2-1; tentatively, D is TRBD2 (5 bases). The CDR3 sequence is 12 residues long. Deletions cut 0 bases from V and 10 bases from J, with 7 bases between. CDR1 is KGHSH, CDR2 LQKENI, per germline.

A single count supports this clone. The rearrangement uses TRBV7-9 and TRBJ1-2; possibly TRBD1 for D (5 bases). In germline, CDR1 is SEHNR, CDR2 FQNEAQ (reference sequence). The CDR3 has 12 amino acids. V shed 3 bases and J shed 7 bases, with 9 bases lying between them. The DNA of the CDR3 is TGTGCCAGCAGCTTTCGGGACGTTGGCTACACCTTC. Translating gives CASSFRDVGYTF. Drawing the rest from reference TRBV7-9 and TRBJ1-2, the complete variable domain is DTGVSQNPRHKITKRGQNVTFRCDPISEHNRLYWYRQTLGQGPEFLTYFQNEAQLEKSRLLSDRFSAERPKGSFSTLEIQRTEQGDSAMYLCASSFRDVGYTFGSGTRLTVV.

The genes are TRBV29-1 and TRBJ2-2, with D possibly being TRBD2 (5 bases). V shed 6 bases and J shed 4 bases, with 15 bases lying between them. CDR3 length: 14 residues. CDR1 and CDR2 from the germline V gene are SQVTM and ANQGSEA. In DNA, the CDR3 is TGCAGCGTAAACACCCTGAGCGGCACCGGGGAGCTGTTTTTT. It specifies CSVNTLSGTGELFF.

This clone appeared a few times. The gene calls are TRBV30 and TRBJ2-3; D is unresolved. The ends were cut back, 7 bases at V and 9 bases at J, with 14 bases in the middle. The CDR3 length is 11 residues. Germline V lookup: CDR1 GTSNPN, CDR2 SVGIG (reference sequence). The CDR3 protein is CAFGSPKTQYF. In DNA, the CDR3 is TGTGCCTTCGGGTCGCCGAAGACGCAGTATTTT.

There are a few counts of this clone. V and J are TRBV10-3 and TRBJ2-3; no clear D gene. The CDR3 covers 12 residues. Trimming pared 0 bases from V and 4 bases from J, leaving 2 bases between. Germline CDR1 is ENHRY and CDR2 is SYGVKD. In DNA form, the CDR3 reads TGTGCCATCAGTGAGTCATCAGATACGCAGTATTTT. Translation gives CAISESSDTQYF.

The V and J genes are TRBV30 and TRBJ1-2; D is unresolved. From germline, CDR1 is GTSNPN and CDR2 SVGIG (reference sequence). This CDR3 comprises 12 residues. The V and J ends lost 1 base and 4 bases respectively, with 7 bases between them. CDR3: CAWSATGYGYTF. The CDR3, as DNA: TGTGCCTGGAGTGCTACGGGCTATGGCTACACCTTC.

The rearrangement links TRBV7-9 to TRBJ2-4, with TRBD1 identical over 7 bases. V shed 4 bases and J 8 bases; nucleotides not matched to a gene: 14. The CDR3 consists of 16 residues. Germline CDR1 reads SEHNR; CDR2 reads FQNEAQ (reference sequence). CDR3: CASSSYSTGIMDIQYF. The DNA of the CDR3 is TGTGCCAGCAGCTCCTATTCGACAGGGATTATGGACATTCAGTACTTC.

CDR3 in DNA: TGTGCCTGGGGGACTAGCGGGTACAATGAGCAGTTCTTC. Protein product: CAWGTSGYNEQFF. This chain uses TRBV30 with TRBJ2-1, with TRBD2 identical over 12 bases. CDR1 and CDR2 from the germline V gene are GTSNPN and SVGIG (reference sequence). The CDR3 is 13 residues long. With V trimmed by 5 bases and J by 4 bases, 0 bases remained unmatched.

For the CDR3, the DNA is TGTGCCAGCAGCACCCCCCCGGCCTACGAGCAGTACTTC. Protein product: CASSTPPAYEQYF. The gene calls are TRBV7-2 and TRBJ2-7, with D hard to call. The V gene's germline CDR1 is SGHTA and CDR2 FQGNSA. The CDR3 contains 13 residues. The ends were cut back, 5 bases at V and 2 bases at J, with 10 bases in the middle.

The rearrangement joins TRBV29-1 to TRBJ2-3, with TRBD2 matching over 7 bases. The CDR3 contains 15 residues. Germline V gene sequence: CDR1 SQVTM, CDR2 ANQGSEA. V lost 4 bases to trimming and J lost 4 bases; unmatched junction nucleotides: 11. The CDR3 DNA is TGCAGCGTTGTCCGGGGCGGGAGCGTCGCAGATACGCAGTATTTT. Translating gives CSVVRGGSVADTQYF.

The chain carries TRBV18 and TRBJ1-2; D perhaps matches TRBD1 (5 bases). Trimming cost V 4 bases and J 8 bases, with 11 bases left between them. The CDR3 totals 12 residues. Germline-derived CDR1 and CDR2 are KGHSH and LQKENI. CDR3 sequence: CASSRDLPGYTF. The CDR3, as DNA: TGTGCCAGCTCACGGGACCTCCCCGGCTACACCTTC.